Detailed here is one T cell receptor (beta chain). What it recognizes is unknown. Profiling relied on immunoSEQ multiplex PCR, and the TCRdb table lists in-frame clones only, not all of them. The sample has fewer than 2,000 clones, approximately 79% seen once. The data stem from a study of STAT3 mutations in large granular lymphocyte leukemia. The V gene's germline CDR1 is GTSNPN and CDR2 SVGIG (reference sequence). J was trimmed by 5 bases and V by 6 bases; bases with no gene match: 3. The CDR3 has 12 residues. Whole-study findings and limits: In several patients, dominant TCR clone burden exceeded STAT3 mutant burden, suggesting STAT3 mutation arose secondarily. Treatment regimens differed across patients between samplings. At least one immunodominant TCR beta clonotype appeared in every T-cell large granular lymphocyte leukemia patient. No sample exists from the first appearance of each clone.

The material sequenced was peripheral blood mononuclear cells. V and J are TRBV30 and TRBJ2-7, with 11 bases aligning to TRBD1. The sequence was obtained from a man between 45 and 60 years old with T-cell large granular lymphocyte leukemia. Some clones in this sample may be carry-over from other donors' samples. CDR3 in amino acids: CACGQGAHEQYF. Here the CDR3 DNA reads TGTGCCTGCGGACAGGGGGCGCACGAGCAGTACTTC.